A selection of T cell receptor beta chains follows, all from one sample in a study of shared T cell receptors in the human thymus. Libraries were prepared by immunoSEQ multiplex PCR; TCRdb keeps only in-frame clonotypes and omits some of them. Here the sample spans some 640,000 clones, approximately 89% being singletons. These data were also reused for a study on human thymus T cells.

The sequencing sample was made of thymocytes. All receptors derive from a boy under two years old with a congenital heart defect. Each CDR3 is given with its conserved first and last residue. Fields, in order: V gene, clone size, J gene, CDR3 protein. The listing skips clone size in some rows; elsewhere it reads once, few, many or a size class.

V: TRBV18; size: NA; J: TRBJ2-3; CDR3: CASSPPGQHTDTQYF
V: TRBV4-3; size: few; J: TRBJ2-7; CDR3: CASSRYSQGRCEQYF
V: TRBV5-3; size: NA; J: TRBJ2-1; CDR3: CARSTNIRDRTLRGYNEQFF
V: TRBV5-6; size: NA; J: TRBJ1-2; CDR3: CASSLVSFRQVSHYGYTF
V: TRBV25-1; size: NA; J: TRBJ2-4; CDR3: CASSGAGGPDKNIQYF
V: TRBV6-7; size: NA; J: TRBJ2-7; CDR3: CASSCFTGTHTYEQYF
V: TRBV4-1; size: NA; J: TRBJ2-7; CDR3: CASSQERYPTGRSYEQYF
V: TRBV10-3; size: NA; J: TRBJ2-6; CDR3: CAARQGISGANVLTF
V: TRBV7-9; size: NA; J: TRBJ1-1; CDR3: CASSSLTGITEAFF
V: TRBV27; size: once; J: TRBJ2-2; CDR3: CASSKTSGTGGELFF